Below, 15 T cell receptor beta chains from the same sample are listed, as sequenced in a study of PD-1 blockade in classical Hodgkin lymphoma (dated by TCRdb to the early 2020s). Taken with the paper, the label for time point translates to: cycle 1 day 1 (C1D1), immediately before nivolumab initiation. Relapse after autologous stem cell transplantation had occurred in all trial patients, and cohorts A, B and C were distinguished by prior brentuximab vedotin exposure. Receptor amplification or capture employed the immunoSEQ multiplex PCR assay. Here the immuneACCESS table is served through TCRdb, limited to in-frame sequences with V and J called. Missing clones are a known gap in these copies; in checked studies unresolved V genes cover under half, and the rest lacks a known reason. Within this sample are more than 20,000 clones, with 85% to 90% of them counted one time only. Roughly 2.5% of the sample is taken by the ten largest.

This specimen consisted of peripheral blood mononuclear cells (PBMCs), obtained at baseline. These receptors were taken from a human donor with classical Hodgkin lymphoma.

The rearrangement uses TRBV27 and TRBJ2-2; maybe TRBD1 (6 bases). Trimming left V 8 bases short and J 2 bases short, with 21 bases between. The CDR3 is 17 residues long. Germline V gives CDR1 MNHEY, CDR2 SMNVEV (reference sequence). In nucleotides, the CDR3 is TGTGCCAGCGCCCCACTGGGTGCAGGGGTAAACACCGGGGAGCTGTTTTTT. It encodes CASAPLGAGVNTGELFF.

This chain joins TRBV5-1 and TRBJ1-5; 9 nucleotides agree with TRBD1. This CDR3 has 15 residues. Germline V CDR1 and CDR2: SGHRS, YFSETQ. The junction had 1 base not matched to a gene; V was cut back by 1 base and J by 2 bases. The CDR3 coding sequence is TGCGCCAGCAGCTTGACAGGGGGCGGCAATCAGCCCCAGCATTTT. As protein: CASSLTGGGNQPQHF.

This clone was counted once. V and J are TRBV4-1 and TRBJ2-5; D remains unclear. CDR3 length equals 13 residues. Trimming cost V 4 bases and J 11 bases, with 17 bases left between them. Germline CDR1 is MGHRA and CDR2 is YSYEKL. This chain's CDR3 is CASSPLDPPLQYF. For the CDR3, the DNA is TGCGCCAGCAGCCCCCTTGACCCCCCTTTGCAGTACTTC.

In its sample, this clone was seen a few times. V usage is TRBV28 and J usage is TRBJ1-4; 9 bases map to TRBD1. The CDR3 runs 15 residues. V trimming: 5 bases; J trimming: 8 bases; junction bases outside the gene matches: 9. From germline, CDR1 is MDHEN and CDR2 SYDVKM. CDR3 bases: TGTGCCAGCAGTCTACCGGGACAGGGCGGCGAAAAACTGTTTTTT. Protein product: CASSLPGQGGEKLFF.

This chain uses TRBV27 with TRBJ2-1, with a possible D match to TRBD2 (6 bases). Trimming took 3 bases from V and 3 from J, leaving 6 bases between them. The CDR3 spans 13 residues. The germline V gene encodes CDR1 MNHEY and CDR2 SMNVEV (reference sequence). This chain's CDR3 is CASSLGGYNEQFF. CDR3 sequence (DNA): TGTGCCAGCAGTTTGGGGGGCTACAATGAGCAGTTCTTC.

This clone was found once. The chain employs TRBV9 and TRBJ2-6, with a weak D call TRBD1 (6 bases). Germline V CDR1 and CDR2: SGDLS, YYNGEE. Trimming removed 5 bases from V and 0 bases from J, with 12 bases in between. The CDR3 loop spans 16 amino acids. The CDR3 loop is CASSGGVHSGANVLTF. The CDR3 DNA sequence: TGTGCCAGCAGTGGGGGCGTTCACTCTGGGGCCAACGTCCTGACTTTC. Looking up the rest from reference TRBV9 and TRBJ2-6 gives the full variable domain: DSGVTQTPKHLITATGQRVTLRCSPRSGDLSVYWYQQSLDQGLQFLIQYYNGEERAKGNILERFSAQQFPDLHSELNLSSLELGDSALYFCASSGGVHSGANVLTFGAGSRLTVL.

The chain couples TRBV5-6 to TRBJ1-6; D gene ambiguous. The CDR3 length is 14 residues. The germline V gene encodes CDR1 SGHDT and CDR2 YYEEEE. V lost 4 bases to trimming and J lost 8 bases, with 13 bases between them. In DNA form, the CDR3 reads TGTGCCAGCAGCCCAGACCCCAGTCATTCACCCCTCCACTTT. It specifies CASSPDPSHSPLHF.

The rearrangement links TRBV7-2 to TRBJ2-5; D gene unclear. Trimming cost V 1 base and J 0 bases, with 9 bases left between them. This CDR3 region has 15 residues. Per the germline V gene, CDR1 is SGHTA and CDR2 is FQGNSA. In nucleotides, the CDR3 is TGTGCCAGCAGCTTAGGGATTCGGTACCAAGAGACCCAGTACTTC. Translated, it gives CASSLGIRYQETQYF.

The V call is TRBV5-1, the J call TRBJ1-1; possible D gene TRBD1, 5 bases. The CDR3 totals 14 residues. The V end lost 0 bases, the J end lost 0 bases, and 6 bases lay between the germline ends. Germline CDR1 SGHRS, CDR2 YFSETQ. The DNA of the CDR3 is TGCGCCAGCAGCTTGGAAGGGGTGAACACTGAAGCTTTCTTT. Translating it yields CASSLEGVNTEAFF.

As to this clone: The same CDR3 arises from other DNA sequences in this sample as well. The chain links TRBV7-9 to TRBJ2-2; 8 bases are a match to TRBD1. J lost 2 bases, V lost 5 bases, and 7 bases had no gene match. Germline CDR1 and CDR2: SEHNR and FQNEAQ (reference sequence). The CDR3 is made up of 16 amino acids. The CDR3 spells CASSASGTGNTGELFF. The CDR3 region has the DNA TGTGCCAGCAGCGCGTCCGGGACAGGCAACACCGGGGAGCTGTTTTTT.

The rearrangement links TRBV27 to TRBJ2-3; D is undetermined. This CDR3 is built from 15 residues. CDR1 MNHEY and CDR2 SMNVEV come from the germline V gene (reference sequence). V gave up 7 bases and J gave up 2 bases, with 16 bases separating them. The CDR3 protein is CASNKAGPLTDTQYF. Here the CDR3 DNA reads TGTGCCAGCAACAAGGCAGGACCCCTCACAGATACGCAGTATTTT.

CDR3 residues: CASSLEATENGYTF. CDR3 bases: TGTGCCAGCAGCTTAGAAGCGACCGAGAATGGCTACACCTTC. V and J are TRBV7-9 and TRBJ1-2; D is undetermined. The length of the CDR3 is 14 residues. Germline V gives CDR1 SEHNR, CDR2 FQNEAQ (reference sequence). With 1 base removed from V and 6 bases from J, the gap between germline ends came to 12 bases.

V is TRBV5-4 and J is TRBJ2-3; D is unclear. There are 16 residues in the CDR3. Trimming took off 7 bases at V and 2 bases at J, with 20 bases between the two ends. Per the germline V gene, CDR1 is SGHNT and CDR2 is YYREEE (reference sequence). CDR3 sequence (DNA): TGTGCCAGCGGCCTAACCTTAGAGATCCTCACAGATACGCAGTATTTT. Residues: CASGLTLEILTDTQYF.

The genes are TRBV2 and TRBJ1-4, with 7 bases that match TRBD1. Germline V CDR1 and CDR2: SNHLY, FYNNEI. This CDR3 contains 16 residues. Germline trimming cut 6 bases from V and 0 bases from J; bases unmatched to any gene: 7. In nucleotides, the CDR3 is TGTGCCAGCAGCTCCGACAGGGTGGCAACTAATGAAAAACTGTTTTTT. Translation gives CASSSDRVATNEKLFF.

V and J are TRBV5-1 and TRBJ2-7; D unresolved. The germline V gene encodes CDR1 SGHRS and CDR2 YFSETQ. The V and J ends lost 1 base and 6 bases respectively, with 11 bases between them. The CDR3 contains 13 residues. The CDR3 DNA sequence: TGCGCCAGCAGCTTGACACGCCCGGGCGAGCAGTACTTC. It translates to CASSLTRPGEQYF. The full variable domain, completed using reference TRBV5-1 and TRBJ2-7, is KAGVTQTPRYLIKTRGQQVTLSCSPISGHRSVSWYQQTPGQGLQFLFEYFSETQRNKGNFPGRFSGRQFSNSRSEMNVSTLELGDSALYLCASSLTRPGEQYFGPGTRLTVT.